One and the same sample provided the 25 T cell receptor beta chains below, sequenced in a study of control samples from healthy donors and cancer patients. Only in-frame clones appear in the TCRdb table, and some are missing; sequencing was by immunoSEQ multiplex PCR. This table has roughly 370,000 clones, about 93% appearing once. Material for sequencing was PBMCs. The receptors originated from a man in his forties with head and neck cancer.

The rearrangement uses TRBV5-1 and TRBJ1-6; D is possibly TRBD1 (5 bases). Looked up from germline, CDR1 is SGHRS and CDR2 is YFSETQ. The V gene lost 0 bases and the J gene lost 6 bases, with 13 bases spanning the gap. The CDR3 covers 16 residues. The CDR3, as DNA: TGCGCCAGCAGCTTGGCCGTGGGACTGAGTAATTCACCCCTCCACTTT. It codes for CASSLAVGLSNSPLHF.

This rearrangement joins TRBV4-2 to TRBJ1-2, with 9 nucleotides matching TRBD1. In germline, CDR1 is LGHNA, CDR2 YNFKEQ. Trimming removed 6 bases from V and 6 bases from J; junction bases left unmatched: 8. The CDR3 contains 14 residues. CDR3 in DNA: TGTGCCAGCAGTGAGGGACAGGGATTCGATGGCTACACCTTC. This translates into CASSEGQGFDGYTF.

This clone was seen only once. The chain combines TRBV11-2 with TRBJ2-3, with TRBD2 matching 13 bases. Germline V lookup: CDR1 SGHAT, CDR2 FQNNGV. V dropped 5 bases and J dropped 10; count of bases not matched to a gene: 9. The CDR3 is made up of 15 amino acids. Here the CDR3 reads CASSPSGLAGVSQYF. CDR3 DNA sequence: TGTGCCAGCAGCCCCTCCGGACTAGCGGGAGTGTCGCAGTATTTT.

This chain uses TRBV3-1 (or the pseudogene TRBV3-2) with TRBJ2-1; 11 positions match TRBD2. Germline loops: CDR1 LGHDT, CDR2 YNNKEL (reference sequence). This CDR3 region has 18 residues. V shed 2 bases and J 0 bases; nucleotides not matched to a gene: 6. The CDR3 region has the DNA TGTGCCAGCAGCCAAAGGCTAGCGGGAGGAAACTCCTACAATGAGCAGTTCTTC. This encodes CASSQRLAGGNSYNEQFF.

The chain combines TRBV5-1 with TRBJ1-4; TRBD1 agrees at 11 bases. The J segment lost 2 bases and the V segment lost 4 bases, leaving 13 bases of the junction unmatched. CDR3 length equals 19 residues. Germline values: CDR1 SGHRS, CDR2 YFSETQ. In DNA, the CDR3 is TGCGCCAGCAGCAGCACCCCGGGACAGGGGGTATCTACTAATGAAAAACTGTTTTTT. It encodes CASSSTPGQGVSTNEKLFF. Combining the CDR3 with reference TRBV5-1 and TRBJ1-4 gives the whole variable domain KAGVTQTPRYLIKTRGQQVTLSCSPISGHRSVSWYQQTPGQGLQFLFEYFSETQRNKGNFPGRFSGRQFSNSRSEMNVSTLELGDSALYLCASSSTPGQGVSTNEKLFFGSGTQLSVL.

V usage is TRBV7-2 and J usage is TRBJ2-7, with 9 positions matching TRBD1. CDR1 and CDR2 from the germline V gene are SGHTA and FQGNSA. This CDR3 is 16 amino acids long. The junction had 9 bases not matched to a gene; V was cut back by 2 bases and J by 4 bases. The CDR3: CASSLMGQGLKYEQYF. The CDR3 bases are TGTGCCAGCAGCTTAATGGGACAGGGTTTAAAATACGAGCAGTACTTC. Filled out from reference TRBV7-2 and TRBJ2-7, the complete variable domain reads GAGVSQSPSNKVTEKGKDVELRCDPISGHTALYWYRQSLGQGLEFLIYFQGNSAPDKSGLPSDRFSAERTGGSVSTLTIQRTQQEDSAVYLCASSLMGQGLKYEQYFGPGTRLTVT.

The chain recombines TRBV20-1 with TRBJ1-2; unclear D gene. There are 11 residues in the CDR3. Germline V gene sequence: CDR1 DFQATT, CDR2 SNEGSKA (reference sequence). Trimming stripped 5 bases from V and 4 bases from J, with 8 bases between. This CDR3 reads CSASLPYGYTF. The CDR3 region has the DNA TGCAGTGCTTCCCTACCCTATGGCTACACCTTC.

V is TRBV7-9 and J is TRBJ1-4; possible D gene TRBD1, 6 bases. CDR3 size: 15 residues. With 4 bases removed from V and 8 bases from J, the gap between germline ends came to 17 bases. The germline V gene has CDR1 SEHNR and CDR2 FQNEAQ (reference sequence). The CDR3 protein is CASSSVRGLGEKLFF. DNA for the CDR3: TGTGCCAGCAGCTCGGTCAGGGGTTTGGGCGAAAAACTGTTTTTT.

This sequence joins TRBV5-1 and TRBJ2-7, with 11 bases identical to TRBD2. Trimming removed 3 bases from V and 3 bases from J; junction bases left unmatched: 8. Germline V gives CDR1 SGHRS, CDR2 YFSETQ. The CDR3 runs to 16 residues. The CDR3 protein is CASSSPGTSGYYEQYF. CDR3 nucleotide sequence: TGCGCCAGCAGCTCCCCCGGGACTAGCGGATACTACGAGCAGTACTTC.

This chain links TRBV7-9 with TRBJ2-2, with 8 bases that match TRBD1. Germline V lookup: CDR1 SEHNR, CDR2 FQNEAQ (reference sequence). This CDR3 spans 15 amino acids. V was pared by 4 bases and J by 1 base, with 2 bases of the junction left unmatched. The CDR3 is CASSSGQGNTGELFF. The CDR3 nucleotides read TGTGCCAGCAGCTCCGGACAGGGGAACACCGGGGAGCTGTTTTTT.

The chain's CDR3 is CASSQDSGSFSGNTIYF. The DNA for the CDR3 is TGTGCCAGCAGCCAAGATTCGGGGAGCTTCTCTGGAAACACCATATATTTT. V is TRBV14 and J is TRBJ1-3; D is unresolved. The V end was cut by 0 bases, the J end by 0 bases, with 12 bases between. The length of the CDR3 is 17 residues. CDR1 SGHDN and CDR2 FVKESK come from the germline V gene.

The chain is built from TRBV19 and TRBJ2-7; no clear D. V shed 4 bases and J shed 0 bases, with 19 bases lying between them. The CDR3 contains 17 residues. In germline, CDR1 is LNHDA, CDR2 SQIVND (reference sequence). In DNA, the CDR3 is TGTGCCAGTAGTAGGTCCAGCCAACAAAGGAGCTCCTACGAGCAGTACTTC. Amino acid sequence: CASSRSSQQRSSYEQYF.

This chain links TRBV28 with TRBJ2-7; 9 positions match TRBD1. V shed 6 bases and J 1 base; nucleotides not matched to a gene: 1. CDR1 and CDR2 from the germline V gene are MDHEN and SYDVKM. This CDR3 has 13 amino acids. CDR3 nucleotides: TGTGCCAGCAGGGGGACAGGGTCCTACGAGCAGTACTTC. Translation gives CASRGTGSYEQYF.

This clone was seen only a few times. The chain combines TRBV7-9 with TRBJ2-7, with D perhaps TRBD1 or TRBD2 (6 bases each). The CDR3 is made up of 14 amino acids. CDR1 SEHNR and CDR2 FQNEAQ come from the germline V gene (reference sequence). The V gene lost 1 base and the J gene lost 3 bases, with 10 bases spanning the gap. CDR3 DNA: TGTGCCAGCAGCTTAGAAGGGGGGATCTACGAGCAGTACTTC. Its translation: CASSLEGGIYEQYF. Using reference TRBV7-9 and TRBJ2-7 for the parts outside the CDR3, the full variable domain is DTGVSQNPRHKITKRGQNVTFRCDPISEHNRLYWYRQTLGQGPEFLTYFQNEAQLEKSRLLSDRFSAERPKGSFSTLEIQRTEQGDSAMYLCASSLEGGIYEQYFGPGTRLTVT.

The chain links TRBV25-1 to TRBJ1-2; TRBD1 agrees at 7 bases. There are 14 residues in the CDR3. CDR1 is MGHDK, CDR2 SYGVNS, per germline. With 7 bases clipped from V and 6 bases from J, the junction kept 11 bases outside the gene matches. DNA for the CDR3: TGTGCCAGCAACAGGGGTGGGACTCTTAATGGCTACACCTTC. It codes for CASNRGGTLNGYTF.

This clone appeared a single time. This chain connects TRBV6-5 to TRBJ2-2, with 7 bases that match TRBD2. Germline V lookup: CDR1 MNHEY, CDR2 SVGAGI. The length of the CDR3 is 15 residues. The V gene end was trimmed by 1 base and the J gene end by 3 bases; junction bases not matched to a gene: 2. CDR3 sequence reads: CASSYLGGYTGELFF. DNA of the CDR3: TGTGCCAGCAGTTACTTGGGAGGGTACACCGGGGAGCTGTTTTTT.

In this sample, this clone turned up once. The same CDR3 also results from other DNA sequences found in this sample. The chain combines TRBV18 with TRBJ2-5; D is possibly TRBD2 (6 bases). Germline V CDR1 and CDR2: KGHSH, LQKENI. There are 12 residues in the CDR3. V was pared by 3 bases and J by 4 bases, with 6 bases between. Here the CDR3 reads CASSPGGETQYF. For the CDR3, the DNA is TGTGCCAGCTCACCCGGGGGAGAGACCCAGTACTTC. Filled out from reference TRBV18 and TRBJ2-5, the complete variable domain reads NAGVMQNPRHLVRRRGQEARLRCSPMKGHSHVYWYRQLPEEGLKFMVYLQKENIIDESGMPKERFSAEFPKEGPSILRIQQVVRGDSAAYFCASSPGGETQYFGPGTRLLVL.

This clone was seen just once. The chain joins TRBV30 to TRBJ2-1; tentative D call: TRBD2 (8 bases). Trimming cost V 5 bases and J 3 bases, with 17 bases left between them. CDR3 length: 15 amino acids. In germline, CDR1 is GTSNPN, CDR2 SVGIG (reference sequence). Written as DNA, the CDR3 is TGTGCCTGGGACCCGGGAGGGGGCGGCTACAATGAGCAGTTCTTC. This codes for CAWDPGGGGYNEQFF.

The chain links TRBV28 to TRBJ2-4, with D uncertain. V was trimmed by 8 bases and J by 8 bases, leaving 10 bases between them. The CDR3 loop spans 11 amino acids. CDR1 is MDHEN, CDR2 SYDVKM, per germline. The chain's CDR3 is CASQERDIQYF. The CDR3 DNA reads as TGTGCCAGCCAGGAACGAGACATTCAGTACTTC. Supplemented by reference TRBV28 and TRBJ2-4, the full variable domain reads DVKVTQSSRYLVKRTGEKVFLECVQDMDHENMFWYRQDPGLGLRLIYFSYDVKMKEKGDIPEGYSVSREKKERFSLILESASTNQTSMYLCASQERDIQYFGAGTRLSVL.

The gene calls are TRBV27 and TRBJ1-1, with a weak D call TRBD1 (6 bases). The CDR3 totals 14 residues. Germline CDR1 and CDR2: MNHEY and SMNVEV (reference sequence). V lost 5 bases, J lost 1 base, and 11 bases lay in between. The DNA for the CDR3 is TGTGCCAGCAGTCCACGGACAGCGAACACTGAAGCTTTCTTT. As protein: CASSPRTANTEAFF.

This clone has more than one count but fewer than ten. The chain combines TRBV19 with TRBJ1-1; a weak D match, TRBD1 (6 bases). The ends were cut back, 10 bases at V and 4 bases at J, with 16 bases in the middle. CDR1 is LNHDA, CDR2 SQIVND, per germline (reference sequence). This CDR3 has 13 amino acids. CDR3: CATSAGARTEAFF. CDR3 bases: TGTGCCACTTCGGCGGGGGCCCGCACTGAAGCTTTCTTT.

The chain carries TRBV5-1 and TRBJ1-3; 10 nucleotides line up with TRBD1. Germline loops: CDR1 SGHRS, CDR2 YFSETQ. Trimming removed 0 bases from V and 0 bases from J; junction bases left unmatched: 21. The CDR3 length is 23 residues. The CDR3 coding sequence is TGCGCCAGCAGCTTGGCGTCCCCCACGGGACAGGGGAAGTCGTTCCTCTCTGGAAACACCATATATTTT. It translates to CASSLASPTGQGKSFLSGNTIYF.

The chain employs TRBV11-2 and TRBJ2-7; D possibly matches TRBD1 or TRBD2 (6 bases each). This CDR3 is built from 16 residues. Trimming stripped 0 bases from V and 6 bases from J, with 18 bases between. Germline loops: CDR1 SGHAT, CDR2 FQNNGV. In DNA form, the CDR3 reads TGTGCCAGCAGCTTAGATTCTGTGTTGGGGGGCGGCGAGCAGTACTTC. Translated, it gives CASSLDSVLGGGEQYF.

The chain couples TRBV6-6 to TRBJ1-5; D unclear. Germline assignment: CDR1 MNHNY and CDR2 SVGAGI (reference sequence). The CDR3 runs to 11 residues. The V and J ends lost 2 bases and 6 bases respectively, with 2 bases between them. CDR3 nucleotides: TGTGCCAGCAGTTACGCTCAGCCCCAGCATTTT. Translating it yields CASSYAQPQHF.

V is TRBV14 and J is TRBJ1-5; D gene ambiguous. In germline, CDR1 is SGHDN, CDR2 FVKESK. The CDR3 has 13 amino acids. V was pared by 2 bases and J by 4 bases, with 6 bases between. CDR3 loop: CASSQQENQPQHF. In DNA form, the CDR3 reads TGTGCCAGCAGCCAACAGGAGAATCAGCCCCAGCATTTT.